These 26 T cell receptor beta chains originate from one sample sequenced in a study of cytomegalovirus exposure and HLA in healthy donors. PCR was performed using 60 Vbeta and 13 Jbeta primers. The method was immunoSEQ multiplex PCR; TCRdb's version includes in-frame clones alone and lacks a portion of them. The sample lists about 190,000 clones, over 70% occurring once. The sample consisted of PBMCs. These receptors were collected from a woman aged 30 to 39 in good health and CMV-seropositive.

The V and J genes are TRBV6-4 and TRBJ2-3; 12 positions agree with TRBD2. The CDR3 has 16 amino acids. J was trimmed by 5 bases and V by 2 bases; bases with no gene match: 5. Germline V gene lookup returns CDR1 MRHNA and CDR2 SNTAGT. CDR3 DNA sequence: TGTGCCAGCAGTGACGGGCTAGCGGGAGGGAAAGATACGCAGTATTTT. As protein: CASSDGLAGGKDTQYF.

The chain carries TRBV29-1 and TRBJ2-1; the D gene is possibly TRBD2 (6 bases). The CDR3 contains 11 residues. From germline, CDR1 is SQVTM and CDR2 ANQGSEA. The V gene lost 3 bases and the J gene lost 9 bases, with 9 bases spanning the gap. CDR3 in amino acids: CSVEVGGEQFF. The CDR3, as DNA: TGCAGCGTTGAGGTGGGAGGTGAGCAGTTCTTC.

The chain joins TRBV27 to TRBJ2-7; 7 nucleotides agree with TRBD1. Germline CDR1 is MNHEY and CDR2 is SMNVEV (reference sequence). V shed 3 bases and J 3 bases; nucleotides not matched to a gene: 5. CDR3 length equals 14 residues. The CDR3 DNA follows: TGTGCCAGCAGTTTTTCAGGGGGTCTCTACGAGCAGTACTTC. Translating gives CASSFSGGLYEQYF.

The genes are TRBV27 and TRBJ2-7; D gene uncertain. The CDR3 loop spans 14 amino acids. Trimming left V 5 bases short and J 4 bases short, with 15 bases between. Looked up from germline, CDR1 is MNHEY and CDR2 is SMNVEV (reference sequence). CDR3 loop: CASSPYREPYEQYF. CDR3 bases: TGTGCCAGCAGTCCCTACAGAGAGCCATACGAGCAGTACTTC.

The chain uses TRBV27 and TRBJ2-7; 7 bases align to TRBD2. CDR3 length: 14 residues. J gave up 2 bases and V 4 bases, and 5 bases lay outside the gene matches. Germline CDR1 MNHEY, CDR2 SMNVEV (reference sequence). The CDR3 reads CASSWASGTYEQYF. The CDR3 bases are TGTGCCAGCAGTTGGGCTAGCGGAACCTACGAGCAGTACTTC.

The rearrangement uses TRBV2 and TRBJ1-5, with TRBD1 matching 7 bases. The CDR3 extends over 14 amino acids. V trimming: 4 bases; J trimming: 1 base; junction bases outside the gene matches: 1. Germline-derived CDR1 and CDR2 are SNHLY and FYNNEI. The CDR3 nucleotides read TGTGCCAGCAGTGGAGGGGGCAGCAATCAGCCCCAGCATTTT. Protein product: CASSGGGSNQPQHF. Using reference TRBV2 and TRBJ1-5 for the parts outside the CDR3, the full variable domain is EPEVTQTPSHQVTQMGQEVILRCVPISNHLYFYWYRQILGQKVEFLVSFYNNEISEKSEIFDDQFSVERPDGSNFTLKIRSTKLEDSAMYFCASSGGGSNQPQHFGDGTRLSIL.

This chain uses TRBV5-4 with TRBJ1-2, with a tentative D call TRBD1 (6 bases). CDR1 and CDR2 from the germline V gene are SGHNT and YYREEE (reference sequence). CDR3 size: 15 residues. V was pared by 1 base and J by 6 bases, with 16 bases between. The CDR3 nucleotides read TGTGCCAGCAGCTTGCCCGTGACAGGTCTAGATGGCTACACCTTC. Encoded protein: CASSLPVTGLDGYTF.

V gene TRBV13 combines with J gene TRBJ1-3; D is unresolved. V was shortened by 3 bases and J by 4 bases, with 4 bases between the two germline ends. This CDR3 has 12 residues. Germline CDR1 is PRHDT and CDR2 is FYEKMQ (reference sequence). CDR3 nucleotide sequence: TGTGCCAGCAGCTTTCTCGGAAACACCATATATTTT. It codes for CASSFLGNTIYF.

The chain joins TRBV11-2 to TRBJ1-1; D is ambiguous. CDR1 is SGHAT, CDR2 FQNNGV, per germline. V dropped 1 base and J dropped 5 bases, with 8 bases sitting between them. CDR3 size: 13 residues. The chain's CDR3 is CASSLAERTEAFF. The CDR3 DNA is TGTGCCAGCAGCTTAGCCGAGAGGACTGAAGCTTTCTTT.

This clone was picked up a small number of times. The chain uses TRBV28 and TRBJ2-1, with D uncertain. This CDR3 is 15 amino acids long. Per the germline V gene, CDR1 is MDHEN and CDR2 is SYDVKM. V lost 8 bases, J lost 3 bases, and 17 bases lay in between. This CDR3 is CASLSLAVNYNEQFF. The CDR3 nucleotides read TGTGCCAGCCTGTCTCTGGCGGTTAACTACAATGAGCAGTTCTTC.

The genes are TRBV28 and TRBJ2-5; the match to TRBD2 covers 14 bases. Per germline, CDR1 MDHEN and CDR2 SYDVKM. After removal of 6 bases from V and 5 bases from J, the junction contained 8 bases not matched to a gene. The CDR3 is 16 amino acids. The CDR3 loop reads CASSLGLAGGGETQYF. CDR3 DNA: TGTGCCAGCAGCTTAGGACTAGCGGGAGGAGGTGAGACCCAGTACTTC.

This chain connects TRBV14 to TRBJ2-1, with 7 bases aligning to TRBD1. The CDR3 contains 14 residues. Germline assignment: CDR1 SGHDN and CDR2 FVKESK. Unmatched junction bases numbered 8, after V lost 4 bases and J lost 8 bases. The CDR3 coding sequence is TGTGCCAGCAGCCTCAACAGGGGATATGATGAGCAGTTCTTC. As protein: CASSLNRGYDEQFF.

Here the CDR3 reads CASSFGQGGYEQYF. Here the CDR3 DNA reads TGTGCCAGTAGTTTCGGACAGGGAGGCTACGAGCAGTACTTC. This rearrangement joins TRBV19 to TRBJ2-7; 8 bases fit TRBD1. V lost 5 bases, J lost 3 bases, and 6 bases stayed unmatched. The V gene's germline CDR1 is LNHDA and CDR2 SQIVND (reference sequence). The length of the CDR3 is 14 residues.

V gene TRBV6-5 combines with J gene TRBJ2-7; 7 bases match TRBD1. J was trimmed by 2 bases and V by 7 bases; bases with no gene match: 8. The length of the CDR3 is 14 residues. Looked up from germline, CDR1 is MNHEY and CDR2 is SVGAGI. CDR3 amino acids: CASTDRVPPYEQYF. The CDR3 region has the DNA TGTGCCAGCACCGACAGGGTCCCCCCCTACGAGCAGTACTTC.

The V and J genes are TRBV5-1 and TRBJ1-1; D is undetermined. CDR1 is SGHRS, CDR2 YFSETQ, per germline. The CDR3 has 18 amino acids. V was shortened by 2 bases and J by 1 base, with 21 bases between the two germline ends. The chain's CDR3 is CASSLNKAGFGENTEAFF. In DNA, the CDR3 is TGCGCCAGCAGCTTAAACAAGGCAGGCTTCGGGGAGAACACTGAAGCTTTCTTT.

J is TRBJ1-1 and V is TRBV9, with D hard to call. The germline V and J ends were trimmed by 7 bases and 8 bases, with 12 bases remaining between them. The germline V gene has CDR1 SGDLS and CDR2 YYNGEE. The CDR3 sequence is 11 residues long. The CDR3 region is CASGDSREAFF. CDR3 sequence (DNA): TGTGCCAGCGGTGATAGCCGGGAAGCTTTCTTT.

The chain has TRBV11-2 and TRBJ2-1; 9 nucleotides match TRBD2. The CDR3 has 17 residues. The germline V gene has CDR1 SGHAT and CDR2 FQNNGV. Trimming removed 4 bases from V and 7 bases from J; junction bases left unmatched: 14. CDR3 sequence reads: CASSSETSGFGSNEQFF. The CDR3 DNA is TGTGCCAGCAGCTCGGAGACTAGCGGATTCGGTTCGAATGAGCAGTTCTTC.

The table lists this clone with a few counts. The chain employs TRBV4-1 and TRBJ1-4; a weak D match, TRBD1 (5 bases). CDR1 is MGHRA, CDR2 YSYEKL, per germline. There are 14 residues in the CDR3. V dropped 4 bases and J dropped 6 bases, with 12 bases sitting between them. CDR3 protein: CASSLRWGDEKLFF. CDR3 bases: TGCGCCAGCAGCCTAAGATGGGGGGATGAAAAACTGTTTTTT.

This chain uses TRBV5-1 with TRBJ2-7; TRBD1 agrees at 8 bases. After removal of 0 bases from V and 2 bases from J, the junction contained 7 bases not matched to a gene. From germline, CDR1 is SGHRS and CDR2 YFSETQ. This CDR3 has 16 amino acids. The chain's CDR3 is CASSLAPGQETYEQYF. CDR3 nucleotides: TGCGCCAGCAGCTTGGCGCCGGGACAGGAAACCTACGAGCAGTACTTC.

This clone has a handful of counts. The V call is TRBV6-6, the J call TRBJ1-3; D is uncertain. CDR3 length: 13 amino acids. Germline loops: CDR1 MNHNY, CDR2 SVGAGI (reference sequence). V was clipped by 6 bases and J by 7 bases, with 13 bases between them. The CDR3 is CASSPLSSNTIYF. CDR3 sequence (DNA): TGTGCCAGCAGCCCTCTATCGTCGAACACCATATATTTT.

This clone was recorded a few times. This chain uses TRBV19 with TRBJ2-7, with TRBD2 matching 7 bases. The germline V gene encodes CDR1 LNHDA and CDR2 SQIVND (reference sequence). The CDR3 sequence is 14 residues long. Trimming at V came to 6 bases and at J to 0 bases, leaving 5 bases not matched to a gene. The DNA of the CDR3 is TGTGCCAGTAGGTCGGGCGGGAGCTCCTACGAGCAGTACTTC. Amino acids: CASRSGGSSYEQYF.

The chain is built from TRBV9 and TRBJ2-7; 8 bases are a match to TRBD2. Germline CDR1 and CDR2: SGDLS and YYNGEE. The junction had 1 base not matched to a gene; V was cut back by 0 bases and J by 2 bases. The CDR3 contains 14 residues. CDR3 sequence: CASSVGGLAYEQYF. CDR3 DNA sequence: TGTGCCAGCAGCGTAGGGGGACTAGCCTACGAGCAGTACTTC.

This chain links TRBV27 with TRBJ2-7; 8 nucleotides match TRBD2. Germline lookup yields CDR1 MNHEY and CDR2 SMNVEV (reference sequence). Trimming removed 5 bases from V and 3 bases from J; junction bases left unmatched: 15. The CDR3 extends over 17 amino acids. The CDR3 coding sequence is TGTGCCAGCAGTCCCCTCACCCGGGGACGGGAGGGCTACGAGCAGTACTTC. Protein sequence: CASSPLTRGREGYEQYF.

The chain joins TRBV25-1 to TRBJ1-6; maybe TRBD1 (6 bases). Trimming shortened V by 5 bases and J by 6 bases, and 8 bases separated the two germline ends. Germline assignment: CDR1 MGHDK and CDR2 SYGVNS. The CDR3 length is 13 residues. CDR3 amino acids: CASSSGANSPLHF. CDR3 nucleotide sequence: TGTGCCAGCAGTTCAGGGGCTAATTCACCCCTCCACTTT.

V usage is TRBV27 and J usage is TRBJ2-7; possible D gene TRBD1, 5 bases. Germline assignment: CDR1 MNHEY and CDR2 SMNVEV (reference sequence). The germline V and J ends were trimmed by 3 bases and 0 bases, with 9 bases remaining between them. The CDR3 is 14 residues long. The DNA for the CDR3 is TGTGCCAGCAGTTTTGACAGACTCTCCTACGAGCAGTACTTC. As protein: CASSFDRLSYEQYF.

Comments on this clone: At the DNA level, this CDR3 is encoded by other sequences in the same sample as well. The chain uses TRBV7-2 and TRBJ1-1; D call uncertain. The CDR3 extends over 14 amino acids. The V end was cut by 1 base, the J end by 1 base, with 7 bases between. Germline V gene lookup returns CDR1 SGHTA and CDR2 FQGNSA. The CDR3 loop is CASSLDVRNTEAFF. The CDR3 bases are TGTGCCAGCAGCTTAGACGTTAGGAACACTGAAGCTTTCTTT.